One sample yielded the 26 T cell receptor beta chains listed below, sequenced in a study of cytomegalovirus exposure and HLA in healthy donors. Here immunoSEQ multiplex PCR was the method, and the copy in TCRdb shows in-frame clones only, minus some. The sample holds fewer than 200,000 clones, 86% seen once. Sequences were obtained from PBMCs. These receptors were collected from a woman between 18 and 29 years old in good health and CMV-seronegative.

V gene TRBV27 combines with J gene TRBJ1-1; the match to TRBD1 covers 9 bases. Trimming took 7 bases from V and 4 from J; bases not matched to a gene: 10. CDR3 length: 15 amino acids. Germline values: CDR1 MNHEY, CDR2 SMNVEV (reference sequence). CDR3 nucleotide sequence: TGTGCCAGCATGGGACAGGGTTGGGAGGGCACTGAAGCTTTCTTT. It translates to CASMGQGWEGTEAFF.

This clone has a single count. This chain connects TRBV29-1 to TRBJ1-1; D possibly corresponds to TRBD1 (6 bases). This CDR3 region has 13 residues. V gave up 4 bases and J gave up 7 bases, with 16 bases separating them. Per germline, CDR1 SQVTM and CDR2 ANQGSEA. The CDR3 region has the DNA TGCAGCGTTGTGAGGACAGCGAATCTTGAAGCTTTCTTT. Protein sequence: CSVVRTANLEAFF.

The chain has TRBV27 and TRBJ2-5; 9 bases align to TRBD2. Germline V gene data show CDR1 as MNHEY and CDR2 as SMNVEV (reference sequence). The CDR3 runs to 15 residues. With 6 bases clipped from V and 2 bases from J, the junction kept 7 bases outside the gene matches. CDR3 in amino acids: CASRATSGTQETQYF. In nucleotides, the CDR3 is TGTGCCAGCAGAGCGACTAGCGGCACTCAAGAGACCCAGTACTTC.

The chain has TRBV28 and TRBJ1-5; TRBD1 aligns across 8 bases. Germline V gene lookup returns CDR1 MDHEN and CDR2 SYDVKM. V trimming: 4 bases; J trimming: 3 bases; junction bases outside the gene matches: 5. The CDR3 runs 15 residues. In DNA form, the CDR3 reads TGTGCCAGCAGTTGGACAGGGCGAGACAATCAGCCCCAGCATTTT. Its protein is CASSWTGRDNQPQHF.

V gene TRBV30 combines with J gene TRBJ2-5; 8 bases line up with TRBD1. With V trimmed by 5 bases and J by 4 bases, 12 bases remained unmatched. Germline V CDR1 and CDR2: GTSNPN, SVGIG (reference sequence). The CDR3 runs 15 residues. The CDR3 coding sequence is TGTGCCTGGGCTTATACTCTTACAGGGGGAGAGACCCAGTACTTC. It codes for CAWAYTLTGGETQYF. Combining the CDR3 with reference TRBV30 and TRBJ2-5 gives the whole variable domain SQTIHQWPATLVQPVGSPLSLECTVEGTSNPNLYWYRQAAGRGLQLLFYSVGIGQISSEVPQNLSASRPQDRQFILSSKKLLLSDSGFYLCAWAYTLTGGETQYFGPGTRLLVL.

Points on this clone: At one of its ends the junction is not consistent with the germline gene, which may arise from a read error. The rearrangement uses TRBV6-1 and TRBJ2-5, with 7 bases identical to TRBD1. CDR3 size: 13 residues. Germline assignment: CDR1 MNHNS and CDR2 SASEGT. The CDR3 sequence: CASSIQGQGTQYF. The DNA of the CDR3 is TGTGCCAGCAGTATACAGGGGCAAGGGACCCAGTACTTC.

The CDR3 sequence: CASSLTDRADNEQFF. CDR3 in DNA: TGTGCCAGCAGCTTAACGGACAGGGCCGACAATGAGCAGTTCTTC. The chain carries TRBV7-9 and TRBJ2-1; 8 nucleotides align to TRBD1. The J segment lost 5 bases and the V segment lost 2 bases, leaving 5 bases of the junction unmatched. CDR1 is SEHNR and CDR2 is FQNEAQ in the germline V gene (reference sequence). This CDR3 spans 15 amino acids. The whole variable domain, filled in from reference TRBV7-9 and TRBJ2-1, reads DTGVSQNPRHKITKRGQNVTFRCDPISEHNRLYWYRQTLGQGPEFLTYFQNEAQLEKSRLLSDRFSAERPKGSFSTLEIQRTEQGDSAMYLCASSLTDRADNEQFFGPGTRLTVL.

The CDR3 nucleotides are TGTGCCAGCAGTGAAGACAGGGCCTATGGCTACACCTTC. Protein product: CASSEDRAYGYTF. The V call is TRBV6-1, the J call TRBJ1-2; possibly TRBD1 for D (6 bases). Trimming stripped 1 base from V and 4 bases from J, with 7 bases between. The CDR3 length is 13 residues. Germline CDR1 MNHNS, CDR2 SASEGT.

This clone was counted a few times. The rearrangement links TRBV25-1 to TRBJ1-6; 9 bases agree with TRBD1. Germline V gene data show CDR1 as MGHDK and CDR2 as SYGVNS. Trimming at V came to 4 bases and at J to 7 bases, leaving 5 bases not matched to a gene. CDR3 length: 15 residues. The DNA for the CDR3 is TGTGCCAGCAGTGCCTCCGGGACAGGGAATTCACCCCTCCACTTT. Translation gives CASSASGTGNSPLHF.

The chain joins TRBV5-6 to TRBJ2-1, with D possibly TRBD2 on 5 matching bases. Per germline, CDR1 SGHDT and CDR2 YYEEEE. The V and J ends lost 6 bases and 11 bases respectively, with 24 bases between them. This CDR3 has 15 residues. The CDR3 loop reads CASIPGRLMREKQFF. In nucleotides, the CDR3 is TGTGCCAGCATCCCTGGGAGACTAATGAGAGAGAAGCAGTTCTTC. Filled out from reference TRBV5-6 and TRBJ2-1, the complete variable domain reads DAGVTQSPTHLIKTRGQQVTLRCSPKSGHDTVSWYQQALGQGPQFIFQYYEEEERQRGNFPDRFSGHQFPNYSSELNVNALLLGDSALYLCASIPGRLMREKQFFGPGTRLTVL.

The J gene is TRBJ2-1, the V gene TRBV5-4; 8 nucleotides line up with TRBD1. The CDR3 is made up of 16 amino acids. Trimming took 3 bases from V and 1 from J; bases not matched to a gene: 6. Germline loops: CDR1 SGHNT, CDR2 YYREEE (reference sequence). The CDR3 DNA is TGTGCCAGCAGCTCCGGACAGGGAAGGTCCTACAATGAGCAGTTCTTC. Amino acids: CASSSGQGRSYNEQFF.

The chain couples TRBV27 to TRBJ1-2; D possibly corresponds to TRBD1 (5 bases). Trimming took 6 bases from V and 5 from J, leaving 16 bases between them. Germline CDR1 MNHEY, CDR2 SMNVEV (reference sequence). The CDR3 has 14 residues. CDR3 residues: CASRGEAGGYGYTF. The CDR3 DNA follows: TGTGCCAGCAGAGGGGAAGCCGGGGGTTATGGCTACACCTTC.

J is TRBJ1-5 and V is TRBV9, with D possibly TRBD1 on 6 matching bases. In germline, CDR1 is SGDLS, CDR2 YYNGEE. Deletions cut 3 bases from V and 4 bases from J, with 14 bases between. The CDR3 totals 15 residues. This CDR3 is CASSASGTYNQPQHF. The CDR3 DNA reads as TGTGCCAGCAGCGCCTCCGGGACATATAATCAGCCCCAGCATTTT.

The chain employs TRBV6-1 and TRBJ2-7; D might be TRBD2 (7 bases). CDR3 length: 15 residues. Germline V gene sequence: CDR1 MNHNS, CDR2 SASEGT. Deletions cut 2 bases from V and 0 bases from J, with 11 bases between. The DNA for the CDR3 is TGTGCCAGCAGTGAATTAAGGGGGGGCTCCTACGAGCAGTACTTC. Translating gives CASSELRGGSYEQYF.

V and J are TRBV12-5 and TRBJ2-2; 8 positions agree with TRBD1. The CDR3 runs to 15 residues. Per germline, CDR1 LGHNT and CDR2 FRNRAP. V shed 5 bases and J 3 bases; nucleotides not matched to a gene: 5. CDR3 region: CASGPGQVYTGELFF. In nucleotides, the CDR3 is TGTGCTAGTGGTCCGGGACAGGTTTACACCGGGGAGCTGTTTTTT.

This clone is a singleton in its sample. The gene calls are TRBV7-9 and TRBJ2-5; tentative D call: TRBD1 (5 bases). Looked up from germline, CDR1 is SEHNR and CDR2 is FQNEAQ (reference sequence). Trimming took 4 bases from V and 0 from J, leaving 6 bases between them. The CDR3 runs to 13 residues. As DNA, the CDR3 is TGTGCCAGCAGCTCGGACAACCAAGAGACCCAGTACTTC. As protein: CASSSDNQETQYF.

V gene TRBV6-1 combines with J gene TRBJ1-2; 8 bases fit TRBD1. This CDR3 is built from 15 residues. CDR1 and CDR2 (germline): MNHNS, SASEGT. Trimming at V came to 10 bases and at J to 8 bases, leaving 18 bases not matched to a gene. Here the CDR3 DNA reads TGTGCCACCGCTGGTACCGACAGGGGATTTAAAGGCTACACCTTC. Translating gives CATAGTDRGFKGYTF.

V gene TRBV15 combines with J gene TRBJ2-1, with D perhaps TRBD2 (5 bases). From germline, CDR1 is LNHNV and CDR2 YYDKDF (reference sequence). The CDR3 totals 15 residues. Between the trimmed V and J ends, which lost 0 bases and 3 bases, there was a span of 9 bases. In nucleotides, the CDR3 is TGTGCCACCAGCAGAGACCGGGAAAACTACAATGAGCAGTTCTTC. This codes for CATSRDRENYNEQFF.

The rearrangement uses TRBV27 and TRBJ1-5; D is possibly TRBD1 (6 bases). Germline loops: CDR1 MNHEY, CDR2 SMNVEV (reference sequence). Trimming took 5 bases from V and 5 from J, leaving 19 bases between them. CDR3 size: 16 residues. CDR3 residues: CASSPRGARYHQPQHF. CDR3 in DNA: TGTGCCAGCAGTCCGCGGGGGGCTAGATATCATCAGCCCCAGCATTTT.

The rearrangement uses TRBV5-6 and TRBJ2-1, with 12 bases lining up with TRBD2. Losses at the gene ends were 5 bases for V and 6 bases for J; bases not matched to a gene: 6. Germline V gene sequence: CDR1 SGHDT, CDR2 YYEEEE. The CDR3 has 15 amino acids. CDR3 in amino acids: CASSFGLAGLNEQFF. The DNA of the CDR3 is TGTGCCAGCAGTTTCGGACTAGCGGGGCTCAATGAGCAGTTCTTC.

The chain's CDR3 is CASSQDQGIQETQYF. CDR3 nucleotides: TGTGCCAGCAGCCAGGACCAGGGAATCCAAGAGACCCAGTACTTC. The genes are TRBV4-2 and TRBJ2-5; a possible D gene is TRBD1 (5 bases). Germline assignment: CDR1 LGHNA and CDR2 YNFKEQ. This CDR3 comprises 15 residues. V dropped 3 bases and J dropped 1 base, with 12 bases sitting between them.

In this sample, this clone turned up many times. The CDR3, as DNA: TGTGCCAGCAGCCAAGCGGGGTATCAGCCCCAGCATTTT. Amino acids: CASSQAGYQPQHF. The chain is built from TRBV4-2 and TRBJ1-5; D is unclear. This CDR3 region has 13 residues. V was trimmed by 1 base and J by 5 bases, leaving 6 bases between them. Per germline, CDR1 LGHNA and CDR2 YNFKEQ.

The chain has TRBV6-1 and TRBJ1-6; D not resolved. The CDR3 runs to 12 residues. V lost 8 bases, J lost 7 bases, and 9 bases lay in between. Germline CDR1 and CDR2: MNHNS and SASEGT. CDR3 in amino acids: CASLSRNSPLHF. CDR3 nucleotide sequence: TGTGCCAGCTTATCCAGGAATTCACCCCTCCACTTT.

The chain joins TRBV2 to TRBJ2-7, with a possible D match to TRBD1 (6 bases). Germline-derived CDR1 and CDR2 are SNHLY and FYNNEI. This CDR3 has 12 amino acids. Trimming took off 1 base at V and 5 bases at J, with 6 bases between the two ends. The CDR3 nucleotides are TGTGCCAGCAGTGAAGGGGGGCACGAGCAGTACTTC. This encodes CASSEGGHEQYF.

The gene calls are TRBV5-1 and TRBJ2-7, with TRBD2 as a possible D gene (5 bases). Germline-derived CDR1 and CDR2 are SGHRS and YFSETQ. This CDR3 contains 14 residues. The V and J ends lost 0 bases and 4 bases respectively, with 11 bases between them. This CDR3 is CASSLDGGLYEQYF. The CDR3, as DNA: TGCGCCAGCAGCTTGGACGGAGGTCTTTACGAGCAGTACTTC.

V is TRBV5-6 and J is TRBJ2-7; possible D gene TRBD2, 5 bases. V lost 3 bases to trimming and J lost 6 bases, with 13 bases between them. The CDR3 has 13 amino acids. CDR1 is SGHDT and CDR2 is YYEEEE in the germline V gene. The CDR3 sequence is CASSYRGSGEQYF. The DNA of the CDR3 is TGTGCCAGCAGCTACCGAGGGTCGGGCGAGCAGTACTTC.